Included here is one T cell receptor beta chain sequence, with context. Other DNA sequences of this sample code for an identical CDR3. The record originates from a study of blood T cell repertoires in COVID-19. The germline V and J ends were trimmed by 3 bases and 1 base, with 9 bases remaining between them. CDR3 size: 14 residues. Per germline, CDR1 PRHDT and CDR2 FYEKMQ (reference sequence). TCRdb's copy holds only in-frame clones and misses some; the assay was immunoSEQ multiplex PCR. Of 200,000 to 250,000 clones detected, 75% to 90% appear once; the ten largest clones hold over 3%. The sample taken for sequencing was PBMCs or T cells enriched from blood (not recorded which). This chain links TRBV13 with TRBJ1-2, with D perhaps matching TRBD1 (6 bases). The receptor was isolated from a woman aged 40 to 50 with acute COVID-19. The CDR3 DNA reads TGTGCCAGCAGCTTGGGCAGGGGTAACTATGGCTACACCTTC. This encodes CASSLGRGNYGYTF.